The next 27 T cell receptor beta chains were all read from a single sample in a study of T cell responses to AZD1222 COVID-19 vaccine (dated by TCRdb to about 2021). Library preparation used the immunoSEQ multiplex PCR assay. TCRdb stores this immuneACCESS table with in-frame sequences only. Part of the clones is absent; in the studies checked, under half of the shortfall reflects unresolved V genes, and no reason is known for the rest. The sample table records some 130,000 clones; roughly 93% of these occur just once. 3.1% of the sample is in the top ten clones. The sample's time point, from its label and the paper: baseline before first vaccination. The source was peripheral blood, collected on day 0 of AZD1222 vaccination. These receptor sequences come from an adult in good health.

The V gene is TRBV6-5, the J gene TRBJ2-5; TRBD2 aligns across 7 bases. J gave up 1 base and V 9 bases, and 8 bases lay outside the gene matches. CDR1 and CDR2 (germline): MNHEY, SVGAGI. This CDR3 region has 14 residues. DNA for the CDR3: TGTGCCAGTGTAGCGGGCCCTATCCAAGAGACCCAGTACTTC. Translation gives CASVAGPIQETQYF.

The chain couples TRBV7-9 to TRBJ2-7; TRBD1 is a possible D gene (6 bases). CDR3 length equals 14 residues. CDR1 and CDR2 from the germline V gene are SEHNR and FQNEAQ (reference sequence). Trimming removed 4 bases at V and 6 bases at J, with 16 bases between. CDR3 bases: TGTGCCAGCAGCTCAGGGGACCTTTGGCCCGAGCAGTACTTC. Translated: CASSSGDLWPEQYF.

The chain links TRBV6-5 to TRBJ2-1, with D perhaps matching TRBD2 (6 bases). Trimming stripped 6 bases from V and 10 bases from J, with 10 bases between. This CDR3 has 11 residues. The germline gives CDR1 MNHEY, CDR2 SVGAGI. Written as DNA, the CDR3 is TGTGCCAGCAGCGCGGAGGGGGAGCAGTTCTTC. Its translation is CASSAEGEQFF.

The chain carries TRBV18 and TRBJ2-5; 11 bases align to TRBD2. Germline values: CDR1 KGHSH, CDR2 LQKENI. This CDR3 contains 16 residues. Trimming took 3 bases from V and 5 from J; bases not matched to a gene: 8. DNA for the CDR3: TGTGCCAGCTCACCCCGACTAGCGGGATCGTCGGAGACCCAGTACTTC. Amino acids: CASSPRLAGSSETQYF.

This chain connects TRBV6-5 to TRBJ1-5, with no clear D. Germline CDR1 MNHEY, CDR2 SVGAGI. V lost 0 bases to trimming and J lost 2 bases, with 8 bases between them. The CDR3 consists of 15 residues. CDR3 nucleotides: TGTGCCAGCAGTTACTCGGCAGGTCGCAATCAGCCCCAGCATTTT. This sequence encodes CASSYSAGRNQPQHF.

The V call is TRBV5-1, the J call TRBJ1-6; weak D call: TRBD1 (6 bases). Germline-derived CDR1 and CDR2 are SGHRS and YFSETQ. With 3 bases removed from V and 9 bases from J, the gap between germline ends came to 13 bases. The CDR3 is 14 amino acids. CDR3 sequence: CASSYRDTRSPLHF. CDR3 nucleotide sequence: TGCGCCAGCAGCTACCGGGACACCCGTTCACCCCTCCACTTT.

This chain uses TRBV29-1 with TRBJ1-2, with 9 positions matching TRBD1. Germline V CDR1 and CDR2: SQVTM, ANQGSEA. The trim removed 3 bases at V and 1 base at J, leaving 6 bases unmatched. The CDR3 totals 15 residues. The CDR3 loop reads CSVDGTGNGNYGYTF. CDR3 coding DNA: TGCAGCGTTGACGGGACAGGGAATGGTAACTATGGCTACACCTTC.

This chain links TRBV30 with TRBJ2-1; tentative D call: TRBD2 (5 bases). Germline values: CDR1 GTSNPN, CDR2 SVGIG (reference sequence). V was clipped by 0 bases and J by 10 bases, with 10 bases between them. CDR3 length: 12 amino acids. The DNA for the CDR3 is TGTGCCTGGAGTGTACTAACGGGAGAGCAGTTCTTC. Amino acids: CAWSVLTGEQFF.

This sequence joins TRBV5-1 and TRBJ2-1; 9 bases line up with TRBD2. The germline V gene has CDR1 SGHRS and CDR2 YFSETQ. The length of the CDR3 is 15 residues. The junction had 6 bases not matched to a gene; V was cut back by 4 bases and J by 4 bases. In DNA form, the CDR3 reads TGCGCCAGCAGCGTAATAGCGGGAGCTTACAATGAGCAGTTCTTC. It yields the protein CASSVIAGAYNEQFF.

The CDR3 region has the DNA TGTGCCAGCAGGCAAACTAGCAGCTCCTACGAGCAGTACTTC. Protein: CASRQTSSSYEQYF. This rearrangement joins TRBV6-6 to TRBJ2-7; possibly TRBD2 for D (6 bases). This CDR3 contains 14 residues. Germline CDR1 MNHNY, CDR2 SVGAGI (reference sequence). Trimming took off 6 bases at V and 0 bases at J, with 12 bases between the two ends.

This clone was seen only once. The V call is TRBV15, the J call TRBJ2-2, with D uncertain. CDR1 is LNHNV, CDR2 YYDKDF, per germline (reference sequence). V dropped 0 bases and J dropped 0 bases, with 8 bases sitting between them. This CDR3 is 16 amino acids long. In DNA, the CDR3 is TGTGCCACCAGCAGAGATCCGAATACGAACACCGGGGAGCTGTTTTTT. Protein: CATSRDPNTNTGELFF.

This clone was observed once. V and J are TRBV25-1 and TRBJ1-2; D is uncertain. This CDR3 is 14 amino acids long. V lost 0 bases to trimming and J lost 4 bases, with 9 bases between them. The V gene's germline CDR1 is MGHDK and CDR2 SYGVNS. In DNA, the CDR3 is TGTGCCAGCAGTGAATACAAAGACCTCTATGGCTACACCTTC. This translates into CASSEYKDLYGYTF.

V and J are TRBV28 and TRBJ2-7; possible D gene TRBD1, 6 bases. Germline V gene lookup returns CDR1 MDHEN and CDR2 SYDVKM. Trimming pared 5 bases from V and 7 bases from J, leaving 9 bases between. CDR3 length equals 11 residues. This CDR3 reads CASSVGTEQYF. The DNA for the CDR3 is TGTGCCAGCAGTGTAGGGACAGAGCAGTACTTC.

The V gene is TRBV28, the J gene TRBJ1-6; D uncertain. The CDR3 contains 15 residues. The ends were cut back, 5 bases at V and 10 bases at J, with 18 bases in the middle. Per germline, CDR1 MDHEN and CDR2 SYDVKM. The CDR3 bases are TGTGCCAGCAGTCCTGTAGGTCGCGGAGGGTCACCCCTCCACTTT. Its translation is CASSPVGRGGSPLHF.

This clone was seen a handful of times. The gene calls are TRBV6-1 and TRBJ1-2, with unresolved D. Trimming removed 0 bases at V and 8 bases at J, with 10 bases between. The CDR3 is 13 residues long. The germline gives CDR1 MNHNS, CDR2 SASEGT. The CDR3 loop is CASSEAVSQGYTF. In DNA form, the CDR3 reads TGTGCCAGCAGTGAAGCAGTGTCTCAGGGCTACACCTTC.

The J gene is TRBJ1-3, the V gene TRBV7-2, with 7 bases identical to TRBD1. This CDR3 is 15 amino acids long. CDR1 is SGHTA, CDR2 FQGNSA, per germline. V was pared by 5 bases and J by 0 bases, with 4 bases of the junction left unmatched. This CDR3 is CASSHTGASGNTIYF. CDR3 nucleotides: TGTGCCAGCAGCCATACAGGGGCCTCTGGAAACACCATATATTTT.

This chain uses TRBV7-9 with TRBJ1-4, with D unresolved. Germline CDR1 is SEHNR and CDR2 is FQNEAQ (reference sequence). Trimming removed 2 bases at V and 12 bases at J, with 19 bases between. This CDR3 region has 15 residues. CDR3 sequence reads: CASSLYDAGRLELFF. The CDR3 DNA is TGTGCCAGCAGCTTATATGACGCCGGGAGGTTAGAACTGTTTTTT.

The J gene is TRBJ1-6, the V gene TRBV18; D gene unclear. The CDR3 spans 14 residues. Per germline, CDR1 KGHSH and CDR2 LQKENI. V lost 6 bases and J 6 bases, leaving 12 bases between the germline ends. The CDR3 loop reads CASSLEATNSPLHF. The CDR3 DNA reads TGTGCCAGCTCCCTGGAAGCAACTAATTCACCCCTCCACTTT.

The rearrangement uses TRBV2 and TRBJ1-6, with 7 bases fitting TRBD1. The CDR3 has 14 amino acids. CDR1 SNHLY and CDR2 FYNNEI come from the germline V gene. The V and J ends lost 10 bases and 1 base, in that order; junction bases with no gene match: 4. CDR3: CATQTGSYNSPLHF. CDR3 nucleotide sequence: TGTGCCACTCAGACAGGGTCCTATAATTCACCCCTCCACTTT.

The genes are TRBV28 and TRBJ2-2; 9 nucleotides align to TRBD2. V shed 6 bases, J shed 5 bases, and the junction held 7 bases outside the gene matches. The CDR3 has 15 amino acids. Per the germline V gene, CDR1 is MDHEN and CDR2 is SYDVKM. The CDR3 sequence is CASRPAGGRTGELFF. CDR3 nucleotide sequence: TGTGCCAGCAGACCAGCGGGAGGACGGACCGGGGAGCTGTTTTTT. Based on the CDR3 plus reference TRBV28 and TRBJ2-2, the full variable domain is DVKVTQSSRYLVKRTGEKVFLECVQDMDHENMFWYRQDPGLGLRLIYFSYDVKMKEKGDIPEGYSVSREKKERFSLILESASTNQTSMYLCASRPAGGRTGELFFGEGSRLTVL.

V usage is TRBV2 and J usage is TRBJ2-1, with a possible D match to TRBD1 (6 bases). The CDR3 runs to 15 residues. V was shortened by 4 bases and J by 8 bases, with 18 bases between the two germline ends. CDR1 and CDR2 (germline): SNHLY, FYNNEI. In DNA form, the CDR3 reads TGTGCCAGCAGTGTCCTTAGATTACGACAGGATGAGCAGTTCTTC. It yields the protein CASSVLRLRQDEQFF.

The rearrangement links TRBV6-2 or TRBV6-3 to TRBJ1-5, with TRBD1 matching over 8 bases. The CDR3 has 14 residues. Per the germline V gene, CDR1 is MNHEY and CDR2 is SVGEGT. The J segment lost 9 bases and the V segment lost 6 bases, leaving 10 bases of the junction unmatched. The chain's CDR3 is CASSRQGPGSPQHF. CDR3 DNA sequence: TGTGCCAGCAGCCGACAGGGGCCGGGGTCGCCCCAGCATTTT.

This chain uses TRBV2 with TRBJ1-4, with 7 bases aligning to TRBD1. Germline V gene lookup returns CDR1 SNHLY and CDR2 FYNNEI. There are 13 residues in the CDR3. Germline trimming cut 6 bases from V and 5 bases from J; bases unmatched to any gene: 3. The CDR3 DNA is TGTGCCAGCAGGACAGGGAGAAATGAAAAACTGTTTTTT. This gives the protein CASRTGRNEKLFF.

This clone was detected a few times. V and J are TRBV6-5 and TRBJ2-7; TRBD2 matches at 8 bases. This CDR3 has 13 amino acids. Germline CDR1 is MNHEY and CDR2 is SVGAGI. V was pared by 11 bases and J by 3 bases, with 9 bases of the junction left unmatched. CDR3 nucleotide sequence: TGTGCCGCCGGGAGGGCCGGGGGCTACGAGCAGTACTTC. Translation: CAAGRAGGYEQYF.

DNA for the CDR3: TGTGCCAGCAGTTTAGGTGGGGGGAGTAACACTGAAGCTTTCTTT. It translates to CASSLGGGSNTEAFF. The chain combines TRBV28 with TRBJ1-1; D might be TRBD1 (5 bases). Germline-derived CDR1 and CDR2 are MDHEN and SYDVKM. This CDR3 comprises 15 residues. The V end lost 2 bases, the J end lost 2 bases, and 12 bases lay between the germline ends.

The chain carries TRBV2 and TRBJ2-1; 11 bases fit TRBD1. Germline CDR1 reads SNHLY; CDR2 reads FYNNEI. There are 13 residues in the CDR3. V lost 11 bases and J lost 8; bases outside the gene matches: 8. The CDR3 reads CAGQGARVDEQFF. The CDR3 nucleotides read TGTGCCGGACAGGGGGCGCGGGTTGATGAGCAGTTCTTC.

V gene TRBV7-2 combines with J gene TRBJ1-1, with D unresolved. The CDR3 length is 13 residues. Trimming removed 5 bases at V and 1 base at J, with 8 bases between. Germline assignment: CDR1 SGHTA and CDR2 FQGNSA. CDR3 sequence: CASSQQSNTEAFF. CDR3 bases: TGTGCCAGCAGCCAGCAATCGAACACTGAAGCTTTCTTT.